The clone carrying this TCR beta chain was detected only once. No antigen is known for it. The data were taken from a study of OX40 agonist ivuxolimab in advanced cancers. General observations from the study: Clonal expansion was seen in CD4+ and CD8+ blood T cells by week 6 at 0.1 to 3.0 mg/kg. The work left the antigen specificity of expanded peripheral T cells undetermined.

The CDR3 extends over 14 amino acids. V lost 3 bases, J lost 8 bases, and 7 bases stayed unmatched. Germline loops: CDR1 MNHNS, CDR2 SASEGT. The data were produced by immunoSEQ multiplex PCR, yet TCRdb's version contains in-frame clones alone and is incomplete. The sample has about 45,000 clones; around 83% are singletons. This TCR derives from an adult with an advanced solid tumor such as melanoma, head and neck, liver or kidney cancer. The chain uses TRBV6-1 and TRBJ2-1; 7 bases fit TRBD2. Material: CD4+ or CD8+ T cells sorted from blood, obtained in a trial of the OX40 agonist ivuxolimab. The CDR3 here is CASSEVRGGYEQFF. Written as DNA, the CDR3 is TGTGCCAGCAGTGAGGTCCGCGGGGGATATGAGCAGTTCTTC.